One and the same sample provided the 21 T cell receptor beta chains below, sequenced in a study of T-cell reconstitution after alpha-beta-depleted transplantation in children. Unique molecular identifiers were built into the TCRbeta library. TCRdb fed the PCR reads into MiXCR, producing one record per CDR3 protein. The table records over 100,000 distinct CDR3 sequences, under 13% of them present only once. The sequences come from PBMCs, collected before TCRalphabeta/CD19-depleted stem cell transplant. Source of these receptors: a boy between 2 and 10 years old with acute lymphoblastic leukemia, due to receive a stem cell transplant.

This clonotype appeared a few times. As DNA, the CDR3 is TGTGCCAGCTTAACTAGTTCGAACACCGGGGAGCTGTTTTTT. Translation gives CASLTSSNTGELFF. The chain couples TRBV28 to TRBJ2-2; possible D gene TRBD2, 5 bases. The ends were cut back, 8 bases at V and 0 bases at J, with 10 bases in the middle. Germline loops: CDR1 MDHEN, CDR2 SYDVKM. This CDR3 spans 14 amino acids.

This clonotype has more than one count but fewer than ten. V usage is TRBV5-1 and J usage is TRBJ2-2, with a weak D call TRBD1 (5 bases). V dropped 2 bases and J dropped 0 bases, with 14 bases sitting between them. This CDR3 region has 17 residues. Germline lookup yields CDR1 SGHRS and CDR2 YFSETQ. The DNA of the CDR3 is TGCGCCAGCAGCTTCACCTCTTTAGGGGCGAACACCGGGGAGCTGTTTTTT. Amino acid sequence: CASSFTSLGANTGELFF. The full variable domain, completed using reference TRBV5-1 and TRBJ2-2, is KAGVTQTPRYLIKTRGQQVTLSCSPISGHRSVSWYQQTPGQGLQFLFEYFSETQRNKGNFPGRFSGRQFSNSRSEMNVSTLELGDSALYLCASSFTSLGANTGELFFGEGSRLTVL.

In this sample, this clonotype turned up a few times. The chain joins TRBV20-1 to TRBJ2-5; TRBD2 matches at 12 bases. The CDR3 has 16 amino acids. Germline V gene lookup returns CDR1 DFQATT and CDR2 SNEGSKA (reference sequence). CDR3 in DNA: TGCAGCTCTGGAGGACTAGCGGGATTAGCGGGAGAGACCCAGTACTTC. It specifies CSSGGLAGLAGETQYF.

This clonotype has only a few counts. This chain links TRBV24-1 with TRBJ2-1, with 10 positions matching TRBD2. Germline CDR1 and CDR2: KGHDR and SFDVKD. V lost 4 bases and J lost 12; bases outside the gene matches: 11. This CDR3 has 15 amino acids. In DNA, the CDR3 is TGTGCCACCAGTGACCCCGATCCTAGCGGGAGTGGGCAGTTCTTC. Protein sequence: CATSDPDPSGSGQFF.

This clonotype was recorded at least ten times. The J gene is TRBJ1-2, the V gene TRBV11-2; 9 bases are shared with TRBD1. Trimming cost V 3 bases and J 6 bases; bases outside gene matches: 2. The CDR3 has 13 amino acids. Germline CDR1 reads SGHAT; CDR2 reads FQNNGV. The CDR3 reads CASSFDRGDGYTF. The CDR3, as DNA: TGTGCCAGCAGCTTTGACAGGGGGGATGGCTACACCTTC. Full variable domain (remainder filled in from reference TRBV11-2 and TRBJ1-2): EAGVAQSPRYKIIEKRQSVAFWCNPISGHATLYWYQQILGQGPKLLIQFQNNGVVDDSQLPKDRFSAERLKGVDSTLKIQPAKLEDSAVYLCASSFDRGDGYTFGSGTRLTVV.

In its sample, this clonotype was seen a few times. The chain combines TRBV7-2 with TRBJ2-6; possibly TRBD1 or TRBD2 for D (5 bases each). CDR3 size: 17 residues. CDR1 and CDR2 from the germline V gene are SGHTA and FQGNSA. Trimming removed 5 bases from V and 0 bases from J, with 14 bases in between. CDR3 in DNA: TGTGCCAGCAGCACCTGGGGGAGCAGCTCTGGGGCCAACGTCCTGACTTTC. Protein: CASSTWGSSSGANVLTF.

This clonotype showed up just a few times. CDR3 region: CASSATSGDYEQYF. CDR3 sequence (DNA): TGCGCCAGCAGCGCGACTAGCGGGGACTACGAGCAGTACTTC. V is TRBV4-1 and J is TRBJ2-7; 11 nucleotides agree with TRBD2. The CDR3 is 14 amino acids. V shed 5 bases and J 3 bases; nucleotides not matched to a gene: 3. Germline V lookup: CDR1 MGHRA, CDR2 YSYEKL.

In this sample, this clonotype turned up many times. The chain employs TRBV4-2 and TRBJ2-5; D possibly corresponds to TRBD2 (6 bases). Trimming took 1 base from V and 4 from J, leaving 10 bases between them. Germline V gene lookup returns CDR1 LGHNA and CDR2 YNFKEQ. The CDR3 consists of 14 residues. As DNA, the CDR3 is TGTGCCAGCAGCCAAGGGACTACGCCAGAGACCCAGTACTTC. It codes for CASSQGTTPETQYF.

This chain connects TRBV3-1 to TRBJ1-1; tentative D call: TRBD1 (5 bases). The CDR3 is made up of 16 amino acids. The V gene lost 2 bases and the J gene lost 1 base, with 14 bases spanning the gap. CDR1 is LGHDT and CDR2 is YNNKEL in the germline V gene (reference sequence). The CDR3 DNA is TGTGCCAGCAGCCAAAATTTGGGACGGAAGAACACTGAAGCTTTCTTT. This gives the protein CASSQNLGRKNTEAFF. Full variable domain (missing parts from reference TRBV3-1 and TRBJ1-1): DTAVSQTPKYLVTQMGNDKSIKCEQNLGHDTMYWYKQDSKKFLKIMFSYNNKELIINETVPNRFSPKSPDKAHLNLHINSLELGDSAVYFCASSQNLGRKNTEAFFGQGTRLTVV.

This clonotype has at least ten counts. The chain combines TRBV5-1 with TRBJ2-7; a possible D gene is TRBD2 (5 bases). Deletions cut 0 bases from V and 2 bases from J, with 12 bases between. In germline, CDR1 is SGHRS, CDR2 YFSETQ. There are 15 residues in the CDR3. CDR3 sequence reads: CASSLERSPPYEQYF. In DNA form, the CDR3 reads TGCGCCAGCAGCTTGGAGCGGTCACCTCCCTACGAGCAGTACTTC.

This clonotype was seen only a few times. J is TRBJ2-5 and V is TRBV20-1, with a tentative D call TRBD2 (6 bases). The CDR3 length is 17 residues. The germline V gene has CDR1 DFQATT and CDR2 SNEGSKA (reference sequence). Trimming removed 4 bases from V and 1 base from J, with 22 bases in between. CDR3 amino acids: CSAIRAGLARIQETQYF. The CDR3 DNA follows: TGCAGTGCTATTAGAGCCGGGCTAGCGCGGATCCAAGAGACCCAGTACTTC.

This clonotype was counted many times. The rearrangement links TRBV20-1 to TRBJ2-3; D call uncertain. Germline values: CDR1 DFQATT, CDR2 SNEGSKA (reference sequence). This CDR3 spans 11 amino acids. Trimming removed 7 bases from V and 4 bases from J, with 9 bases in between. CDR3 nucleotides: TGCAGTGTCAGTCTCCCAGATACGCAGTATTTT. This translates into CSVSLPDTQYF.

This clonotype has more than one count but fewer than ten. V usage is TRBV27 and J usage is TRBJ2-3, with TRBD2 as a possible D gene (5 bases). The V end was cut by 5 bases, the J end by 4 bases, with 19 bases between. The CDR3 runs 16 residues. Germline assignment: CDR1 MNHEY and CDR2 SMNVEV (reference sequence). The CDR3 DNA reads TGTGCCAGCAGTCTACCCGGGCCCCGAGGGCCAGATACGCAGTATTTT. Translating gives CASSLPGPRGPDTQYF.

The rearrangement joins TRBV24-1 to TRBJ1-4; possibly TRBD1 for D (6 bases). V lost 9 bases and J lost 8, with 15 bases in between. Germline V lookup: CDR1 KGHDR, CDR2 SFDVKD. This CDR3 region has 13 residues. CDR3 in amino acids: CATGGDNTEKLFF. In DNA form, the CDR3 reads TGTGCCACCGGGGGGGACAATACAGAAAAACTGTTTTTT.

This clonotype was counted ten times or more. The J gene is TRBJ1-2, the V gene TRBV10-2; no clear D gene. Trimming took off 6 bases at V and 3 bases at J, with 11 bases between the two ends. The CDR3 length is 13 residues. Germline CDR1 reads WSHSY; CDR2 reads SAAADI. The CDR3 sequence is CASRGSVDYGYTF. CDR3 bases: TGCGCCAGCAGGGGTAGTGTGGACTATGGCTACACCTTC.

The rearrangement links TRBV20-1 to TRBJ2-2; 8 nucleotides agree with TRBD1. V trimming: 0 bases; J trimming: 3 bases; junction bases outside the gene matches: 6. The germline V gene encodes CDR1 DFQATT and CDR2 SNEGSKA (reference sequence). The CDR3 covers 16 residues. For the CDR3, the DNA is TGCAGTGCTAGAGAAACCGGGACAGGAGACACCGGGGAGCTGTTTTTT. Translation gives CSARETGTGDTGELFF.

This clonotype was counted between two and nine times. This chain connects TRBV3-1 to TRBJ2-5; no clear D gene. Germline CDR1 LGHDT, CDR2 YNNKEL (reference sequence). V was cut by 0 bases and J by 5 bases, with 13 bases left in between. The CDR3 consists of 15 residues. CDR3 loop: CASSQEAYGGETQYF. DNA for the CDR3: TGTGCCAGCAGCCAAGAGGCCTATGGTGGGGAGACCCAGTACTTC.

Only a few counts were recorded for this clonotype. This rearrangement joins TRBV7-9 to TRBJ2-3; the D gene could be TRBD1 or TRBD2 (5 bases each). V lost 2 bases, J lost 1 base, and 13 bases lay in between. Germline V gene data show CDR1 as SEHNR and CDR2 as FQNEAQ (reference sequence). This CDR3 comprises 16 residues. The chain's CDR3 is CASSLRGALGTDTQYF. CDR3 sequence (DNA): TGTGCCAGCAGCTTACGAGGGGCATTGGGCACAGATACGCAGTATTTT. The whole variable domain, filled in from reference TRBV7-9 and TRBJ2-3, reads DTGVSQNPRHKITKRGQNVTFRCDPISEHNRLYWYRQTLGQGPEFLTYFQNEAQLEKSRLLSDRFSAERPKGSFSTLEIQRTEQGDSAMYLCASSLRGALGTDTQYFGPGTRLTVL.

The rearrangement uses TRBV2 and TRBJ2-5; D is undetermined. With 2 bases removed from V and 7 bases from J, the gap between germline ends came to 14 bases. This CDR3 spans 14 amino acids. Germline V CDR1 and CDR2: SNHLY, FYNNEI. The chain's CDR3 is CASSELPKTRTQYF. The CDR3 coding sequence is TGTGCCAGCAGTGAACTACCGAAAACGCGGACCCAGTACTTC. The complete variable domain, with remaining parts taken from reference TRBV2 and TRBJ2-5, reads EPEVTQTPSHQVTQMGQEVILRCVPISNHLYFYWYRQILGQKVEFLVSFYNNEISEKSEIFDDQFSVERPDGSNFTLKIRSTKLEDSAMYFCASSELPKTRTQYFGPGTRLLVL.

Regarding this clonotype: A much larger clone differs from this one at a single base, so this may be a read error. The chain joins TRBV2 to TRBJ2-1; TRBD2 might be the D (6 bases). The CDR3 is 15 residues long. Germline V CDR1 and CDR2: SNHLY, FYNNEI. Deletions cut 7 bases from V and 5 bases from J, with 18 bases between. CDR3 sequence: CASTRGGVADNEQFF. In DNA, the CDR3 is TGTGCCAGCACTCGGGGAGGCGTAGCCGACAATGAGCAGTTCTTC.

CDR3: CASSLSGAANTGELFF. Written as DNA, the CDR3 is TGTGCCAGCAGTTTATCAGGGGCAGCAAACACCGGGGAGCTGTTTTTT. The rearrangement joins TRBV28 to TRBJ2-2; possible D gene TRBD1, 6 bases. Germline assignment: CDR1 MDHEN and CDR2 SYDVKM. The CDR3 has 16 amino acids. Between the trimmed V and J ends, which lost 1 base and 2 bases, there was a span of 11 bases. The full variable domain, rest sourced from reference TRBV28 and TRBJ2-2, is DVKVTQSSRYLVKRTGEKVFLECVQDMDHENMFWYRQDPGLGLRLIYFSYDVKMKEKGDIPEGYSVSREKKERFSLILESASTNQTSMYLCASSLSGAANTGELFFGEGSRLTVL.